The 5 T cell receptor beta chains in this list originate from one sample, sequenced in a study of shared T cell receptors in the human thymus. Profiled with immunoSEQ multiplex PCR; TCRdb holds only in-frame clones, not every one. This table has approximately 490,000 clones, around 78% appearing once. The sample was also reused in another study, on human thymus T cells.

The sample comprised thymocytes. Receptors were obtained from a boy less than two years old with a congenital heart defect.

The V gene is TRBV4-1, the J gene TRBJ2-3; D is possibly TRBD2 (6 bases). The germline gives CDR1 MGHRA, CDR2 YSYEKL. Trimming pared 4 bases from V and 0 bases from J, leaving 20 bases between. The CDR3 runs 18 residues. CDR3 in DNA: TGCGCCAGCAGCCCCGTCGGGGACGGGGGTGGGAGCACAGATACGCAGTATTTT. This codes for CASSPVGDGGGSTDTQYF.

This rearrangement joins TRBV6-5 to TRBJ2-6; 9 nucleotides align to TRBD1. This CDR3 comprises 15 residues. The germline CDR1 and CDR2 sequences are MNHEY and SVGAGI. The ends lost 8 bases at V and 0 bases at J; junction bases unmatched: 2. CDR3 DNA sequence: TGTGCCAGCGGGACAGGGAGCTCTGGGGCCAACGTCCTGACTTTC. Residues: CASGTGSSGANVLTF.

This chain uses TRBV7-6 with TRBJ2-1, with TRBD2 matching over 10 bases. CDR1 is SGHVS, CDR2 FNYEAQ, per germline. V lost 5 bases, J lost 3 bases, and 4 bases stayed unmatched. The CDR3 has 15 residues. The CDR3 protein is CASSPTSGNYNEQFF. The CDR3 DNA reads TGTGCCAGCAGCCCTACTAGCGGGAACTACAATGAGCAGTTCTTC.

The V call is TRBV7-8, the J call TRBJ2-7; 12 bases line up with TRBD2. The CDR3 covers 22 residues. J lost 0 bases, V lost 6 bases, and 24 bases had no gene match. In germline, CDR1 is SGHVS, CDR2 FQNEAQ. The CDR3: CASSRQGVSLLLAGGSSYEQYF. CDR3 DNA sequence: TGTGCCAGCAGTCGACAGGGAGTTAGTCTCCTACTAGCGGGAGGAAGCTCCTACGAGCAGTACTTC.

The CDR3 DNA sequence: TGCGCCAGCAGCTTGAGGGGCCCCCCTAATGAGCAGTTCTTC. Translation: CASSLRGPPNEQFF. The V and J genes are TRBV5-1 and TRBJ2-1; a possible D gene is TRBD1 (5 bases). This CDR3 is built from 14 residues. V lost 1 base to trimming and J lost 7 bases, with 12 bases between them. Germline assignment: CDR1 SGHRS and CDR2 YFSETQ.